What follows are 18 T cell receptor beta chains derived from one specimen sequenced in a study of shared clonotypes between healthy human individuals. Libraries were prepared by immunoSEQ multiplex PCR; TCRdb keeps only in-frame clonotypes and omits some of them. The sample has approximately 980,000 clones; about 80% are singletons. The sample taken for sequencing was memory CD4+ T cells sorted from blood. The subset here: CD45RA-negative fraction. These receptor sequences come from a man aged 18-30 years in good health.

The CDR3 protein is CATSILAGGYQETQYF. CDR3 DNA: TGTGCCACCAGTATCTTAGCGGGAGGGTACCAAGAGACCCAGTACTTC. J is TRBJ2-5 and V is TRBV15, with TRBD2 matching over 11 bases. The CDR3 runs 16 residues. Trimming removed 6 bases from V and 0 bases from J; junction bases left unmatched: 6. Germline V gene sequence: CDR1 LNHNV, CDR2 YYDKDF (reference sequence).

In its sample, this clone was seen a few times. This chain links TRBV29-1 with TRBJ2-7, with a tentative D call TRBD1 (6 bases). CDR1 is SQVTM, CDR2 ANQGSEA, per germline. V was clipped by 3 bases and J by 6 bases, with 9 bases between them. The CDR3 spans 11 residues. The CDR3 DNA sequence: TGCAGCGTTGAGGTCAGGGGCGAGCAGTACTTC. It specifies CSVEVRGEQYF.

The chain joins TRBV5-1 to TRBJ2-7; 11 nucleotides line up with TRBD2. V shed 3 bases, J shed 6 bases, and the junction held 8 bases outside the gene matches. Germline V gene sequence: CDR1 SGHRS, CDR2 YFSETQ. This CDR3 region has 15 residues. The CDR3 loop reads CASSSQLAGVSEQYF. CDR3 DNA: TGCGCCAGCAGCTCCCAACTAGCGGGAGTTTCCGAGCAGTACTTC. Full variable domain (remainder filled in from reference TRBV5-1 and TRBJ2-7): KAGVTQTPRYLIKTRGQQVTLSCSPISGHRSVSWYQQTPGQGLQFLFEYFSETQRNKGNFPGRFSGRQFSNSRSEMNVSTLELGDSALYLCASSSQLAGVSEQYFGPGTRLTVT.

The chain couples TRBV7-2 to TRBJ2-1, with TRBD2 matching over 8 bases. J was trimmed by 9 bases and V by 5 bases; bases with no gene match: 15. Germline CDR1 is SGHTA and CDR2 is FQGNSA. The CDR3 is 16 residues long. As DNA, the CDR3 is TGTGCCAGCAGCCCCACCGGGGCGGGAGGTAGCTTTGAGCAGTTCTTC. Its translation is CASSPTGAGGSFEQFF.

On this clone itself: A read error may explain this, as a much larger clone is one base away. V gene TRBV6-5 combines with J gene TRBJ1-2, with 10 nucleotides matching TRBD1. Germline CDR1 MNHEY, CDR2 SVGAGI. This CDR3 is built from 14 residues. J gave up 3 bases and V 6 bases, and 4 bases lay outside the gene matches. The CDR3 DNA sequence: TGTGCCAGCAGCTCGGGACAGGGGTACTATGGCTACACCTTC. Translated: CASSSGQGYYGYTF.

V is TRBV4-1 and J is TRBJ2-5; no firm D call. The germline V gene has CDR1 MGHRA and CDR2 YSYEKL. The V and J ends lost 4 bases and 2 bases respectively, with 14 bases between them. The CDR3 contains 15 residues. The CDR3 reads CASSRETVFQETQYF. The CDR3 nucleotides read TGCGCCAGCAGCCGGGAAACTGTTTTTCAAGAGACCCAGTACTTC.

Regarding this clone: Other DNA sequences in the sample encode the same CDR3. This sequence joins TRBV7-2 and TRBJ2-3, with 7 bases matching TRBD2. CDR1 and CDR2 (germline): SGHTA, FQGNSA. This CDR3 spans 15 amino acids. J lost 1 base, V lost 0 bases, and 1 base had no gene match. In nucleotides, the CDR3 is TGTGCCAGCAGCTTAGCGCTAGCGGGCACAGATACGCAGTATTTT. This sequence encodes CASSLALAGTDTQYF. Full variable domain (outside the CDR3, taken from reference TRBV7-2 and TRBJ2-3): GAGVSQSPSNKVTEKGKDVELRCDPISGHTALYWYRQSLGQGLEFLIYFQGNSAPDKSGLPSDRFSAERTGGSVSTLTIQRTQQEDSAVYLCASSLALAGTDTQYFGPGTRLTVL.

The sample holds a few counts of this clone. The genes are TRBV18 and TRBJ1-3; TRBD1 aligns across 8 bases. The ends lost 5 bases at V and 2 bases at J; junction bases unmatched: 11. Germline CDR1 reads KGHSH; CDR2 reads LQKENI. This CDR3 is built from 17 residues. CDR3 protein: CASSTLGQGIAGNTIYF. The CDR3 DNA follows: TGTGCCAGCTCAACTCTCGGACAGGGCATCGCTGGAAACACCATATATTTT.

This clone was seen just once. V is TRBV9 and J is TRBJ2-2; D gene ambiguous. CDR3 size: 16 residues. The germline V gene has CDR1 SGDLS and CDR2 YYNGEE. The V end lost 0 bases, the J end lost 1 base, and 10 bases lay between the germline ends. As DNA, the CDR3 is TGTGCCAGCAGCGTAGTTGGTACGGTGAACACCGGGGAGCTGTTTTTT. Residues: CASSVVGTVNTGELFF.

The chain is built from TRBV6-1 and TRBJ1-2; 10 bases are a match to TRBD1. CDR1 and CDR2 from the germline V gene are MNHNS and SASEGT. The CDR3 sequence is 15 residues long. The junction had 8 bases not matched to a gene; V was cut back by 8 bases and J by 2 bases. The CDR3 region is CASASSGQGNYGYTF. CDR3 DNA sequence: TGTGCCAGCGCGAGCTCGGGACAGGGGAACTATGGCTACACCTTC.

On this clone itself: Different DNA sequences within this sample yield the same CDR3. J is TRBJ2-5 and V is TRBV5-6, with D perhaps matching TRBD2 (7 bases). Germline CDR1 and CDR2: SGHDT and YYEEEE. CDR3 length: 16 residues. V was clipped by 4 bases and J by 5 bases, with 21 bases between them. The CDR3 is CASSLRSGGRGETQYF. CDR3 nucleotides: TGTGCCAGCAGCCTCAGGTCCGGGGGGCGAGGGGAGACCCAGTACTTC.

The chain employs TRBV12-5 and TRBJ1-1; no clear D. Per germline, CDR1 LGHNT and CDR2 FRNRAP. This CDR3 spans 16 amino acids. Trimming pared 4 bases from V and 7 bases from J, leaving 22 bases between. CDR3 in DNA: TGTGCTAGTGGTTCGTACCCCAGTGGGCGGAGAATTGAAGCTTTCTTT. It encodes CASGSYPSGRRIEAFF.

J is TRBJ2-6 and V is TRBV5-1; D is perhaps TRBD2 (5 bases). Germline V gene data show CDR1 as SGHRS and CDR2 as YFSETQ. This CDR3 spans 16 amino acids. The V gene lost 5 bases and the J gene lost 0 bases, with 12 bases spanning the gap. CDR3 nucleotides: TGCGCCAGCAGGATAGGCGGGTTCTCTGGGGCCAACGTCCTGACTTTC. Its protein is CASRIGGFSGANVLTF.

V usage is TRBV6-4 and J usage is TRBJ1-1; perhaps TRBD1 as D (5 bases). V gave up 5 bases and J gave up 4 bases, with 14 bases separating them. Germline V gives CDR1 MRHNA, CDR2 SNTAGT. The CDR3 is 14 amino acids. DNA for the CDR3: TGTGCCAGCAGTCCTGGGACTCGGGGCACTGAAGCTTTCTTT. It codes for CASSPGTRGTEAFF.

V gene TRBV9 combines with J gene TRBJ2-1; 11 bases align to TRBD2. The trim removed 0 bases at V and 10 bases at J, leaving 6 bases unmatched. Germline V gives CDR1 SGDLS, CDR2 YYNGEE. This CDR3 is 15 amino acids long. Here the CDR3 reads CASSVVELAGAEQFF. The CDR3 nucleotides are TGTGCCAGCAGCGTAGTAGAACTAGCGGGAGCCGAGCAGTTCTTC.

CDR3 sequence: CASSLLHRGTDTQYF. CDR3 coding DNA: TGTGCCAGCAGTTTATTGCACAGGGGGACAGATACGCAGTATTTT. V is TRBV27 and J is TRBJ2-3; TRBD1 aligns across 8 bases. Germline V gives CDR1 MNHEY, CDR2 SMNVEV (reference sequence). The CDR3 runs 15 residues. Trimming cost V 1 base and J 3 bases; bases outside gene matches: 3.

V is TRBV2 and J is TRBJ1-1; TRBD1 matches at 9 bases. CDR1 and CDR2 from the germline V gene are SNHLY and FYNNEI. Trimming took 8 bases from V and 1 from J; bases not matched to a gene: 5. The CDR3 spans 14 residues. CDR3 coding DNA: TGTGCCAGCGGGGGGGACAGGGCGAACACTGAAGCTTTCTTT. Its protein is CASGGDRANTEAFF.

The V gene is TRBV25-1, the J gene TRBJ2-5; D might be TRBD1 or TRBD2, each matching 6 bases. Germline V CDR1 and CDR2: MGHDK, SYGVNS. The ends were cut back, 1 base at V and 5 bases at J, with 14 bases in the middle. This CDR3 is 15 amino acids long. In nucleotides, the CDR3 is TGTGCCAGCAGTGAATTTGGAGGGGGAGTGGAGACCCAGTACTTC. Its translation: CASSEFGGGVETQYF.